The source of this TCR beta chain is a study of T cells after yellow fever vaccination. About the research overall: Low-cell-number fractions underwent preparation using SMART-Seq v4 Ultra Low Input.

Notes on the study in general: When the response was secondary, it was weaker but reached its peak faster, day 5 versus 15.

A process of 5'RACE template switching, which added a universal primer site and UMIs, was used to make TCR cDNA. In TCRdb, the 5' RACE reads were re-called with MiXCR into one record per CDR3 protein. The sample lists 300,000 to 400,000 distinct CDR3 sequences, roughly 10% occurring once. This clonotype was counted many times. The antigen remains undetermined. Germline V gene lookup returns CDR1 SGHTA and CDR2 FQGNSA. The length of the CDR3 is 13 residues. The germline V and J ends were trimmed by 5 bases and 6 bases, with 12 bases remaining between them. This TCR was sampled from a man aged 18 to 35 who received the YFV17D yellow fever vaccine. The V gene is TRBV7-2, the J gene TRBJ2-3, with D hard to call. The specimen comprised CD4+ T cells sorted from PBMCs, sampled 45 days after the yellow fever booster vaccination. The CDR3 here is CASSLRLGDTQYF. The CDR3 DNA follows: TGTGCCAGCAGCCTAAGATTGGGGGATACGCAGTATTTT.